This TCR beta chain was obtained from a study of cytomegalovirus exposure and HLA in healthy donors. Study information: Drawn from HLA-typed donors, tens of millions of unique TCRs were held in an early data release.

Trimming stripped 5 bases from V and 8 bases from J, with 18 bases between. In germline, CDR1 is MNHEY, CDR2 SMNVEV (reference sequence). The CDR3 runs to 15 residues. PCR amplification relied on 60 Vbeta primers (plus 13 Jbeta primers). Measured with immunoSEQ multiplex PCR; TCRdb has only the in-frame clones, and not every one. This sample yields about 82,000 clones, of which over 9.5% are seen a single time; approximately 25% belongs to the top ten. This clone was seen a handful of times. Its antigen remains unidentified. The study, taken as a whole, reports: The authors judged a highly shared variant cluster likely a sequencing artifact. The authors later found most CMV-associated TCR beta chains appeared HLA-restricted. Across HLA loci, a later analysis found differing TCR association rates, with DRB1 most and HLA-C fewest.

The chain links TRBV27 to TRBJ1-4; D possibly corresponds to TRBD1 (6 bases). The source is a man between 60 and 75 years old in good health and CMV-seropositive. Input material: PBMCs. The CDR3: CASSALTGFREKLFF. CDR3 nucleotides: TGTGCCAGCAGTGCCCTTACAGGGTTTAGGGAAAAACTGTTTTTT.